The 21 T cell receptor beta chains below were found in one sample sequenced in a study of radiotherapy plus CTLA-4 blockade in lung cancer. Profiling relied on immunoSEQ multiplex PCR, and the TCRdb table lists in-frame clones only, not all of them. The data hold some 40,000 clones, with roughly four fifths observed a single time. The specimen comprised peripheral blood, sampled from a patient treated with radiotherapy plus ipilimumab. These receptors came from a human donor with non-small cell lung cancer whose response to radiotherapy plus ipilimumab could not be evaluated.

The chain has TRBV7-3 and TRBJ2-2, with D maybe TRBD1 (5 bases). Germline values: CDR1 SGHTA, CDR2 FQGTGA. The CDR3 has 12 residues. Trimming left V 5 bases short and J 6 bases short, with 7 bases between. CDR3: CASSQGPGELFF. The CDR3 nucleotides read TGTGCCAGCAGCCAGGGCCCCGGGGAGCTGTTTTTT.

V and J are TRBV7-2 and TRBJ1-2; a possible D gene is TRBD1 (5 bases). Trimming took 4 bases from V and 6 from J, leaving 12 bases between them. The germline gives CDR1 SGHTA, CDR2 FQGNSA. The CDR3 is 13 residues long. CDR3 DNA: TGTGCCAGCAGCTATCTGGGGGGTAATGGCTACACCTTC. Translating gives CASSYLGGNGYTF.

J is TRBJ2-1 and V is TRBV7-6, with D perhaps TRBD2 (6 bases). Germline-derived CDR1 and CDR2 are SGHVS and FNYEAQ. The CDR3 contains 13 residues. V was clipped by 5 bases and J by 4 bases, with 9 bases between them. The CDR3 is CASSSGLYNEQFF. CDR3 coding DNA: TGTGCCAGCAGCAGCGGGCTATACAATGAGCAGTTCTTC.

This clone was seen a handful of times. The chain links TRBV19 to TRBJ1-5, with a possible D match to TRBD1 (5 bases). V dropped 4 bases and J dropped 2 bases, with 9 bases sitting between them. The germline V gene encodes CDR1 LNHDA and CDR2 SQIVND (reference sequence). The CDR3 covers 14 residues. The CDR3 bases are TGTGCCAGTAGTAAGGGCAGGGGCAATCAGCCCCAGCATTTT. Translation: CASSKGRGNQPQHF. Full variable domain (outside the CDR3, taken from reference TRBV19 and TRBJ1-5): DGGITQSPKYLFRKEGQNVTLSCEQNLNHDAMYWYRQDPGQGLRLIYYSQIVNDFQKGDIAEGYSVSREKKESFPLTVTSAQKNPTAFYLCASSKGRGNQPQHFGDGTRLSIL.

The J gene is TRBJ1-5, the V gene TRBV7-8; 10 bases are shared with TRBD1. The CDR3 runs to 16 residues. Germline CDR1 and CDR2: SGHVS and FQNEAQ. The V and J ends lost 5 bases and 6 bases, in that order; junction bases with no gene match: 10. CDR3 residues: CASSLTTGGPRQPQHF. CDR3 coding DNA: TGTGCCAGCAGCCTCACGACAGGGGGCCCCCGTCAGCCCCAGCATTTT. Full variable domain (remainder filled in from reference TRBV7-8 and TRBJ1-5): GAGVSQSPRYKVAKRGQDVALRCDPISGHVSLFWYQQALGQGPEFLTYFQNEAQLDKSGLPSDRFFAERPEGSVSTLKIQRTQQEDSAVYLCASSLTTGGPRQPQHFGDGTRLSIL.

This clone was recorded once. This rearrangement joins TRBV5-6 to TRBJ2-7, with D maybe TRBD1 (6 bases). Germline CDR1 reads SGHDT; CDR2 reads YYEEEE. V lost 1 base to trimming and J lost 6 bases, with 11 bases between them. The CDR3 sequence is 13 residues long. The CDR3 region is CASSLYRVVEQYF. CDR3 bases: TGTGCCAGCAGCTTGTACAGGGTGGTCGAGCAGTACTTC.

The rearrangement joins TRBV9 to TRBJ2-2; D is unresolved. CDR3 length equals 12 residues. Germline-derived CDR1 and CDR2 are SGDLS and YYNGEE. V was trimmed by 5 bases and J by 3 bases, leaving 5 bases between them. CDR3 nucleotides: TGTGCCAGCAGTCAGGACACCGGGGAGCTGTTTTTT. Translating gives CASSQDTGELFF.

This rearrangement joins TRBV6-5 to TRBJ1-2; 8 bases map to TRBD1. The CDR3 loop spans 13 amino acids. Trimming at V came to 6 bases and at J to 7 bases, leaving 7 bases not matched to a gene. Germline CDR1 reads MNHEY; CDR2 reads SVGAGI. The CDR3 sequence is CASRKDRVGGYTF. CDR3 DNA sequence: TGTGCCAGCAGGAAGGACAGGGTGGGTGGCTACACCTTC.

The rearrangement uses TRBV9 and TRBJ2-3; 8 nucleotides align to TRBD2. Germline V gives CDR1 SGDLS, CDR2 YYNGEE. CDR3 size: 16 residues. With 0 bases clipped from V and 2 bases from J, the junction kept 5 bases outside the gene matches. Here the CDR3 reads CASSVGNSGNTDTQYF. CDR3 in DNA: TGTGCCAGCAGCGTAGGAAATAGCGGGAACACAGATACGCAGTATTTT. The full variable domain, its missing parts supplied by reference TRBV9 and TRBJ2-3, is DSGVTQTPKHLITATGQRVTLRCSPRSGDLSVYWYQQSLDQGLQFLIQYYNGEERAKGNILERFSAQQFPDLHSELNLSSLELGDSALYFCASSVGNSGNTDTQYFGPGTRLTVL.

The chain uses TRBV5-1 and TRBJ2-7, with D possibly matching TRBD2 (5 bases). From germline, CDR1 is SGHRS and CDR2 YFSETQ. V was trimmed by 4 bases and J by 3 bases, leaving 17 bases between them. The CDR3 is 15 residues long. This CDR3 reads CASSAVGGASYEQYF. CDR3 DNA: TGCGCCAGCAGCGCCGTTGGAGGAGCCAGCTACGAGCAGTACTTC.

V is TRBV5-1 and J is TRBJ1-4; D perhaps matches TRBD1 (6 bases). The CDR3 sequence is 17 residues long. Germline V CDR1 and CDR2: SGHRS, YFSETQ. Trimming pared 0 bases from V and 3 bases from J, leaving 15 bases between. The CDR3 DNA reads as TGCGCCAGCAGCTTGGCCCTAGGACAGAACTCTAATGAAAAACTGTTTTTT. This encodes CASSLALGQNSNEKLFF.

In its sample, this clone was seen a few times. This CDR3 is CASSWSGGAGETQYF. The CDR3 nucleotides are TGCGCCAGCAGCTGGAGCGGGGGGGCCGGTGAGACCCAGTACTTC. The V and J genes are TRBV4-3 and TRBJ2-5; TRBD2 aligns across 10 bases. CDR3 length: 15 amino acids. The V gene's germline CDR1 is LGHNA and CDR2 YSLEER. The ends lost 5 bases at V and 5 bases at J; junction bases unmatched: 8.

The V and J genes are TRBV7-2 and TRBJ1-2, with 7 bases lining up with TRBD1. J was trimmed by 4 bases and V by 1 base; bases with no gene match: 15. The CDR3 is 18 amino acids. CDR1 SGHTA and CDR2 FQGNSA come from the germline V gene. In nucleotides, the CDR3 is TGTGCCAGCAGCTTAGTGCCCCATCAGGGGGTATTTAGCTATGGCTACACCTTC. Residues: CASSLVPHQGVFSYGYTF.

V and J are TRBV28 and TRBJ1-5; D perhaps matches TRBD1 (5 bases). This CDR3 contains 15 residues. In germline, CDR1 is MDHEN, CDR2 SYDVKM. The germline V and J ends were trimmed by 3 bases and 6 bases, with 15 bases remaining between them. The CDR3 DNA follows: TGTGCCAGCAGTTTCAGTAGGGGTGCCGGTCAGCCCCAGCATTTT. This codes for CASSFSRGAGQPQHF.

CDR3 sequence (DNA): TGCGCCAGCAGCCAAGTTCTTTCTGCCAGATATCAGCCCCAGCATTTT. This encodes CASSQVLSARYQPQHF. This chain links TRBV4-1 with TRBJ1-5; D is unresolved. The CDR3 has 16 residues. V was clipped by 1 base and J by 5 bases, with 15 bases between them. Germline V gives CDR1 MGHRA, CDR2 YSYEKL.

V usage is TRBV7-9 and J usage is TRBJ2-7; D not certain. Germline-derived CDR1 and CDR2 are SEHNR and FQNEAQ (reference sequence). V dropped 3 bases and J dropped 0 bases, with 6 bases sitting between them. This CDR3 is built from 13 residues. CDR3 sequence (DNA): TGTGCCAGCAGCTTCACCAGCTCCTACGAGCAGTACTTC. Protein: CASSFTSSYEQYF.

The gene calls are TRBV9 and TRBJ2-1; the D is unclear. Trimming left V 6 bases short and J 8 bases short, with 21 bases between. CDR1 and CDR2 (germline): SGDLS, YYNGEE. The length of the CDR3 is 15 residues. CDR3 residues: CASTPYSSPNDEQFF. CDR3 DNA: TGTGCCAGCACCCCTTATAGCTCCCCCAATGATGAGCAGTTCTTC.

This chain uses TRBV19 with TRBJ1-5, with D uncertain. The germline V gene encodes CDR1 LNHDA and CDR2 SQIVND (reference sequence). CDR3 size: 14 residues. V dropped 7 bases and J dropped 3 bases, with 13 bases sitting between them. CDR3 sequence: CASMVLGHNQPQHF. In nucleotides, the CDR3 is TGTGCCAGTATGGTCCTTGGGCACAATCAGCCCCAGCATTTT.

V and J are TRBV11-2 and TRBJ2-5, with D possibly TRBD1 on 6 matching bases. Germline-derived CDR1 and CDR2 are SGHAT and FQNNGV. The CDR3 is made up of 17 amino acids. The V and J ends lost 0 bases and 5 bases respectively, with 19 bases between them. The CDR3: CASSLDVGGAIGETQYF. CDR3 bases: TGTGCCAGCAGCTTAGATGTAGGGGGAGCCATCGGCGAGACCCAGTACTTC.

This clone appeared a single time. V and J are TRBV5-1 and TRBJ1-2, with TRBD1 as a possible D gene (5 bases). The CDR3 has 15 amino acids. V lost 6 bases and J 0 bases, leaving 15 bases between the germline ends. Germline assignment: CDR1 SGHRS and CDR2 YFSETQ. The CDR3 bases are TGCGCCAGCAAAAAAGACAGCTTTACTAACTATGGCTACACCTTC. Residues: CASKKDSFTNYGYTF.

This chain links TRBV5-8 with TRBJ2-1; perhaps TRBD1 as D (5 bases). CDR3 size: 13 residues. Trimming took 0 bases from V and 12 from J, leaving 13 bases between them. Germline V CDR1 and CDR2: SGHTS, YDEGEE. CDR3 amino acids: CASSLGRVVGQFF. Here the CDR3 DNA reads TGTGCCAGCAGCTTGGGCAGGGTAGTAGGGCAGTTCTTC. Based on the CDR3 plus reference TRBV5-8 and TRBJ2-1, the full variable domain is EAGVTQSPTHLIKTRGQQATLRCSPISGHTSVYWYQQALGLGLQFLLWYDEGEERNRGNFPPRFSGRQFPNYSSELNVNALELEDSALYLCASSLGRVVGQFFGPGTRLTVL.